This T cell receptor (beta chain) was sequenced for a study of cytomegalovirus exposure and HLA in healthy donors. Turning to the study itself: Samples from HLA-typed donors yielded about 85 million unique TCRs in an early data release.

Use of 60 Vbeta and 13 Jbeta primers characterized the PCR. The protocol was immunoSEQ multiplex PCR, while the TCRdb copy is restricted to in-frame clones and leaves out a portion. The table includes roughly 120,000 clones, around three quarters detected once. Study observations and caveats: A later look showed TCR association rates differing by HLA locus, highest for DRB1 and lowest for HLA-C. Among TCR sequences, most were rare, though some public TCRs appeared in many donors. Excluded were some V segments that proved indistinguishable, including TRBV6-2 and TRBV6-3.

The CDR3 runs 14 residues. V was cut by 0 bases and J by 8 bases, with 11 bases left in between. The germline CDR1 and CDR2 sequences are SEHNR and FQNEAQ (reference sequence). A note on this clone: Its specificity is not known.

Sample: PBMCs. V and J are TRBV7-9 and TRBJ2-1, with D possibly being TRBD2 (5 bases). This sequence was found in a woman in her twenties or thirties in good health and CMV-seronegative. In DNA, the CDR3 is TGTGCCAGCAGCTTAGCGGACCCGAGGGATGAGCAGTTCTTC. It specifies CASSLADPRDEQFF.